One sample yielded the 25 T cell receptor beta chains listed below, sequenced in a study of shared clonotypes between healthy human individuals. The protocol was immunoSEQ multiplex PCR, while the TCRdb copy is restricted to in-frame clones and leaves out a portion. The data show about 1 million clones, approximately 72% seen once. What was sequenced was memory CD4+ T cells sorted from blood. Subset indicated: CD45RA-negative fraction. The receptors originated from a man aged 18 to 30 in good health.

The chain links TRBV7-2 to TRBJ2-5, with a tentative D call TRBD2 (5 bases). The CDR3 consists of 12 residues. Germline assignment: CDR1 SGHTA and CDR2 FQGNSA. V was pared by 0 bases and J by 8 bases, with 7 bases between. The CDR3 reads CASSLAGVTQYF. CDR3 coding DNA: TGTGCCAGCAGCTTAGCCGGGGTTACCCAGTACTTC.

CDR3 sequence (DNA): TGCGCCAGCAGAGGGACTAGCGGGAGCTCCGGGGAGCTGTTTTTT. Its translation is CASRGTSGSSGELFF. V and J are TRBV10-2 and TRBJ2-2, with 14 bases lining up with TRBD2. Germline-derived CDR1 and CDR2 are WSHSY and SAAADI. J was trimmed by 6 bases and V by 6 bases; bases with no gene match: 3. CDR3 length: 15 amino acids.

The genes are TRBV21-1 and TRBJ2-2; the table calls TRBD2, which could not be checked here. TRBV21-1 is a known pseudogene. The CDR3 extends over 17 amino acids. The CDR3 reads CASPKEAGEANTGELFF. As DNA, the CDR3 is TGTGCCAGCCCTAAAGAGGCCGGAGAGGCGAACACCGGGGAGCTGTTTTTT.

This clone was counted once. The chain couples TRBV7-2 to TRBJ2-1, with 8 bases that match TRBD2. V was clipped by 4 bases and J by 6 bases; unmatched bases: 11. From germline, CDR1 is SGHTA and CDR2 FQGNSA. The CDR3 is 16 amino acids. Written as DNA, the CDR3 is TGTGCCAGCAGCTCGGATCCGGGACTAGTCCCCAATGAGCAGTTCTTC. This sequence encodes CASSSDPGLVPNEQFF.

As to this clone: This CDR3 is also generated by other DNA sequences in the sample. V is TRBV5-1 and J is TRBJ2-3; 7 bases line up with TRBD1. V shed 4 bases and J 3 bases; nucleotides not matched to a gene: 5. Germline CDR1 and CDR2: SGHRS and YFSETQ. There are 14 residues in the CDR3. CDR3 in amino acids: CASSLGQITDTQYF. DNA of the CDR3: TGCGCCAGCAGCCTGGGACAGATTACAGATACGCAGTATTTT.

The sample holds one count of this clone. J is TRBJ2-1 and V is TRBV18; 8 nucleotides agree with TRBD1. Germline-derived CDR1 and CDR2 are KGHSH and LQKENI. The CDR3 is 14 residues long. Trimming at V came to 4 bases and at J to 7 bases, leaving 6 bases not matched to a gene. The CDR3 loop reads CASSLDRGRNEQFF. The CDR3 DNA follows: TGTGCCAGCTCACTAGACAGGGGTAGGAATGAGCAGTTCTTC.

V gene TRBV9 combines with J gene TRBJ2-1; tentatively, D is TRBD1 (5 bases). The germline gives CDR1 SGDLS, CDR2 YYNGEE. Trimming removed 0 bases from V and 3 bases from J, with 10 bases in between. The CDR3 extends over 15 amino acids. CDR3 protein: CASSVAQGFYNEQFF. The DNA for the CDR3 is TGTGCCAGCAGCGTAGCGCAGGGTTTCTACAATGAGCAGTTCTTC.

The chain carries TRBV7-2 and TRBJ2-2; 9 nucleotides match TRBD1. The germline gives CDR1 SGHTA, CDR2 FQGNSA. The J segment lost 3 bases and the V segment lost 1 base, leaving 3 bases of the junction unmatched. The CDR3 extends over 16 amino acids. The DNA for the CDR3 is TGTGCCAGCAGCTTAGTACAGGGGGCGTACACCGGGGAGCTGTTTTTT. Amino acids: CASSLVQGAYTGELFF.

This clone is a singleton in its sample. The chain employs TRBV18 and TRBJ2-7, with 8 positions matching TRBD1. The V gene's germline CDR1 is KGHSH and CDR2 LQKENI. The V segment lost 2 bases and the J segment 12 bases; nucleotides outside the gene matches: 18. CDR3 length equals 16 residues. This chain's CDR3 is CASSPSQGARNPLGYF. Written as DNA, the CDR3 is TGTGCCAGCTCACCAAGCCAGGGGGCGCGTAACCCCTTAGGGTACTTC.

The rearrangement joins TRBV7-9 to TRBJ2-7; TRBD2 matches 12 bases. Trimming cost V 5 bases and J 2 bases; bases outside gene matches: 7. The CDR3 contains 16 residues. Looked up from germline, CDR1 is SEHNR and CDR2 is FQNEAQ (reference sequence). The CDR3 nucleotides read TGTGCCAGCAGCCTAGGAACTAGCGGGGGGACCTACGAGCAGTACTTC. Protein: CASSLGTSGGTYEQYF.

The chain uses TRBV6-5 and TRBJ2-3; D uncertain. Germline CDR1 is MNHEY and CDR2 is SVGAGI. There are 13 residues in the CDR3. The V end was cut by 6 bases, the J end by 0 bases, with 7 bases between. For the CDR3, the DNA is TGTGCCAGCAGCCAGGCGAGCACAGATACGCAGTATTTT. Translation: CASSQASTDTQYF.

This clone was detected only a few times. The rearrangement links TRBV7-6 to TRBJ1-5; D is uncertain. CDR3 length equals 13 residues. V lost 2 bases and J lost 0, with 2 bases in between. Germline V gene sequence: CDR1 SGHVS, CDR2 FNYEAQ. The CDR3 sequence: CASSLTSNQPQHF. The CDR3 DNA reads as TGTGCCAGCAGCTTAACTAGCAATCAGCCCCAGCATTTT.

On this clone: This may stem from a read error, because a much larger clone lies one nucleotide away. V usage is TRBV6-1 and J usage is TRBJ2-2; D is unresolved. The germline V gene has CDR1 MNHNS and CDR2 SASEGT. Trimming removed 6 bases at V and 0 bases at J, with 5 bases between. This CDR3 is built from 13 residues. The CDR3 is CASRGTNTGELFF. DNA of the CDR3: TGTGCCAGCAGGGGTACGAACACCGGGGAGCTGTTTTTT.

This chain connects TRBV7-2 to TRBJ2-3; D gene uncertain. Between the trimmed V and J ends, which lost 5 bases and 6 bases, there was a span of 9 bases. The CDR3 runs 12 residues. Per the germline V gene, CDR1 is SGHTA and CDR2 is FQGNSA. CDR3: CASSPWTDTQYF. The DNA for the CDR3 is TGTGCCAGCAGCCCGTGGACGGATACGCAGTATTTT.

The V and J genes are TRBV7-2 and TRBJ1-4; D gene unclear. Germline V gene lookup returns CDR1 SGHTA and CDR2 FQGNSA. V was shortened by 1 base and J by 4 bases, with 7 bases between the two germline ends. This CDR3 has 14 amino acids. The CDR3 DNA reads as TGTGCCAGCAGCTTAGGGCAGTTTAATGAAAAACTGTTTTTT. Residues: CASSLGQFNEKLFF. The whole variable domain, filled in from reference TRBV7-2 and TRBJ1-4, reads GAGVSQSPSNKVTEKGKDVELRCDPISGHTALYWYRQSLGQGLEFLIYFQGNSAPDKSGLPSDRFSAERTGGSVSTLTIQRTQQEDSAVYLCASSLGQFNEKLFFGSGTQLSVL.

The chain carries TRBV30 and TRBJ2-3; 9 nucleotides match TRBD1. V trimming: 5 bases; J trimming: 4 bases; junction bases outside the gene matches: 4. The CDR3 is made up of 13 amino acids. CDR1 and CDR2 from the germline V gene are GTSNPN and SVGIG (reference sequence). CDR3 sequence reads: CAWVRQGADTQYF. CDR3 nucleotides: TGTGCCTGGGTTAGACAGGGGGCAGATACGCAGTATTTT.

J is TRBJ1-2 and V is TRBV10-3; tentative D call: TRBD1 (6 bases). Germline V gene lookup returns CDR1 ENHRY and CDR2 SYGVKD. V lost 8 bases to trimming and J lost 6 bases, with 19 bases between them. The CDR3 runs to 14 residues. The CDR3 DNA is TGTGCCATCGGCCGGGACACTAGGTTCGATGGCTACACCTTC. This codes for CAIGRDTRFDGYTF.

This chain links TRBV5-6 with TRBJ1-3, with D unclear. Deletions cut 3 bases from V and 2 bases from J, with 12 bases between. The CDR3 runs 15 residues. Germline lookup yields CDR1 SGHDT and CDR2 YYEEEE. CDR3 in amino acids: CASSSSGVPGNTIYF. In DNA form, the CDR3 reads TGTGCCAGCAGCTCCTCGGGAGTACCTGGAAACACCATATATTTT.

The J gene is TRBJ2-1, the V gene TRBV4-1; D perhaps matches TRBD2 (5 bases). The CDR3 runs 13 residues. V lost 6 bases, J lost 8 bases, and 14 bases lay in between. Looked up from germline, CDR1 is MGHRA and CDR2 is YSYEKL. The CDR3 loop reads CASSREHPHEQFF. The CDR3 DNA sequence: TGCGCCAGCAGTCGGGAACACCCCCATGAGCAGTTCTTC.

This clone was detected a few times. This chain joins TRBV10-1 and TRBJ2-7, with D possibly TRBD2 on 5 matching bases. Germline V gene lookup returns CDR1 WNHNN and CDR2 SYGVQD (reference sequence). V shed 0 bases and J shed 6 bases, with 6 bases lying between them. The CDR3 spans 12 residues. The CDR3 coding sequence is TGCGCCAGCAGTGAGTCGGACTGCGAGCAGTACTTC. As protein: CASSESDCEQYF.

The rearrangement joins TRBV10-3 to TRBJ2-4; D may be TRBD1 (5 bases). The CDR3 is made up of 16 amino acids. The V end lost 3 bases, the J end lost 0 bases, and 12 bases lay between the germline ends. Germline assignment: CDR1 ENHRY and CDR2 SYGVKD. The CDR3, as DNA: TGTGCCATCAGTGACCCGGACACTCTAGCCAAAAACATTCAGTACTTC. Amino acid sequence: CAISDPDTLAKNIQYF.

The V gene is TRBV1, the J gene TRBJ2-7; TRBD2 was called by the table and not checked on the DNA. TRBV1 is described as a pseudogene. The CDR3 has 19 residues. This chain's CDR3 is CTSSQEKGLAVYEGSEQYF. Written as DNA, the CDR3 is TGCACCAGCAGCCAGGAAAAAGGACTAGCTGTCTACGAGGGTAGCGAGCAGTACTTC.

The CDR3 DNA reads TGTGCCAGCAGTTTACGGATGGGATACACCCCTAACTATGGCTACACCTTC. Amino acids: CASSLRMGYTPNYGYTF. The chain recombines TRBV27 with TRBJ1-2; no clear D gene. This CDR3 is 17 amino acids long. V lost 2 bases, J lost 0 bases, and 16 bases lay in between. Germline-derived CDR1 and CDR2 are MNHEY and SMNVEV (reference sequence).

This clone turned up a few times. The rearrangement uses TRBV4-3 and TRBJ1-4; 7 positions match TRBD1. The germline V gene has CDR1 LGHNA and CDR2 YSLEER. The CDR3 covers 14 residues. V shed 4 bases and J 7 bases; nucleotides not matched to a gene: 6. The CDR3 here is CASSPTDRAEKLFF. In DNA, the CDR3 is TGCGCCAGCAGCCCCACCGACAGGGCTGAAAAACTGTTTTTT.

Regarding this clone: The identical CDR3 is also encoded by other nucleotide sequences in the sample. This sequence joins TRBV5-1 and TRBJ2-3; no reliable D call. In germline, CDR1 is SGHRS, CDR2 YFSETQ. With 4 bases removed from V and 2 bases from J, the gap between germline ends came to 5 bases. This CDR3 is 12 amino acids long. The CDR3: CASSPPTDTQYF. The DNA for the CDR3 is TGCGCCAGCAGCCCTCCCACAGATACGCAGTATTTT. The whole variable domain, remainder taken from reference TRBV5-1 and TRBJ2-3, is KAGVTQTPRYLIKTRGQQVTLSCSPISGHRSVSWYQQTPGQGLQFLFEYFSETQRNKGNFPGRFSGRQFSNSRSEMNVSTLELGDSALYLCASSPPTDTQYFGPGTRLTVL.